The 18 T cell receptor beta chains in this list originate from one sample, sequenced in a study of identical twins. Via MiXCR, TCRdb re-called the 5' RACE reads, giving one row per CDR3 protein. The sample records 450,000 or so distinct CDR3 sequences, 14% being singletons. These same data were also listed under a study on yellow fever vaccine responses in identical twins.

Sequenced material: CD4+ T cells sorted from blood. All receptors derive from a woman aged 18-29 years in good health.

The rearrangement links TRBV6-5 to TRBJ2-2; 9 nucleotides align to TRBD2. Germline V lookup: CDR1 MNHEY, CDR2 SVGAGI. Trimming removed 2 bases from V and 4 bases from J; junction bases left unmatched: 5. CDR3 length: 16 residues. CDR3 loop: CASSYRAGGGTGELFF. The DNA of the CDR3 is TGTGCCAGCAGTTACCGTGCGGGAGGGGGCACCGGGGAGCTGTTTTTT.

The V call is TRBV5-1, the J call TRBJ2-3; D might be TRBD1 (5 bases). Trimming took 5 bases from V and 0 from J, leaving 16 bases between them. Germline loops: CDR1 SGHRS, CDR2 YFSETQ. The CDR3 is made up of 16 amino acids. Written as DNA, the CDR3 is TGCGCCAGCAGTAGGCAGGGAACCGTTAGCACAGATACGCAGTATTTT. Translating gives CASSRQGTVSTDTQYF.

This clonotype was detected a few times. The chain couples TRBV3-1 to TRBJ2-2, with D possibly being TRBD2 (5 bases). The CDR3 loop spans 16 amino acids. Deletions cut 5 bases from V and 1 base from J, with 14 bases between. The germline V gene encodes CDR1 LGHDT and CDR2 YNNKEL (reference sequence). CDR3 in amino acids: CASSGRGAQNTGELFF. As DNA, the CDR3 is TGTGCCAGCAGCGGACGGGGTGCTCAGAACACCGGGGAGCTGTTTTTT.

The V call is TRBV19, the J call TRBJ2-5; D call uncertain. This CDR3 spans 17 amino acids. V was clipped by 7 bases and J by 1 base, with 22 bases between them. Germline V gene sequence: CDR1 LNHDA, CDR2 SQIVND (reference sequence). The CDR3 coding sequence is TGTGCCAGTACCATGGGTGACGGACCCTTAGGCCAAGAGACCCAGTACTTC. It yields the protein CASTMGDGPLGQETQYF.

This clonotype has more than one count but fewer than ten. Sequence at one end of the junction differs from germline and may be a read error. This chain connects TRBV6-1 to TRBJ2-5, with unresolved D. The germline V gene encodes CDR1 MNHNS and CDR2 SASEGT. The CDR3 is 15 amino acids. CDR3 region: CASSEGLADQETQYF. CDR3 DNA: TGTGCCAGCAGTGAAGGTTTGGCGGACCAGGAGACCCAGTACTTC.

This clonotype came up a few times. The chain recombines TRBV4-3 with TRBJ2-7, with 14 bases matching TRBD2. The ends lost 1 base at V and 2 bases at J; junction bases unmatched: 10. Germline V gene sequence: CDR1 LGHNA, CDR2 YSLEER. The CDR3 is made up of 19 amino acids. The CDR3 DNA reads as TGCGCCAGCAGCCAAGGTTTGAGACTAGCGGGAGGGTTTCCCTACGAGCAGTACTTC. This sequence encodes CASSQGLRLAGGFPYEQYF.

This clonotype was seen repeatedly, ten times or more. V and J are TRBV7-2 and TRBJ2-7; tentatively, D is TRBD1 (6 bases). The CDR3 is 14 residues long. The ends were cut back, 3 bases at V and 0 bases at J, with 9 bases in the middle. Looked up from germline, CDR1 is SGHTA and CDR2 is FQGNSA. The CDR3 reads CASSLQGYSYEQYF. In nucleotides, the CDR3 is TGTGCCAGCAGCTTGCAGGGGTACTCCTACGAGCAGTACTTC.

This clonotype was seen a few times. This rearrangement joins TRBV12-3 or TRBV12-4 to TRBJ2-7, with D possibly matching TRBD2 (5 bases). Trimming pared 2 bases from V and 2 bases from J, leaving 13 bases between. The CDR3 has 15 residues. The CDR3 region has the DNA TGTGCCAGCAGTTTATATACAGCGGCTCCCTACGAGCAGTACTTC. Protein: CASSLYTAAPYEQYF.

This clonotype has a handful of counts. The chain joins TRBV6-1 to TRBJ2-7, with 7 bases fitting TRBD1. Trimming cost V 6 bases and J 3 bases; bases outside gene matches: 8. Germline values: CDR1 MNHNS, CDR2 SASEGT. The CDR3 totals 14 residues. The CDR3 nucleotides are TGTGCCAGCAGAATGCCGGGACAGATCTACGAGCAGTACTTC. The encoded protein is CASRMPGQIYEQYF.

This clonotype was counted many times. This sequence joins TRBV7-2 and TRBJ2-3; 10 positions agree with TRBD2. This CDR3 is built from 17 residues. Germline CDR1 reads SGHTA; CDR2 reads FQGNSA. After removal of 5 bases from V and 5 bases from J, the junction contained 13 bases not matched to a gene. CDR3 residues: CASSPGLAETLVDTQYF. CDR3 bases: TGTGCCAGCAGCCCCGGACTAGCGGAGACTCTTGTAGATACGCAGTATTTT.

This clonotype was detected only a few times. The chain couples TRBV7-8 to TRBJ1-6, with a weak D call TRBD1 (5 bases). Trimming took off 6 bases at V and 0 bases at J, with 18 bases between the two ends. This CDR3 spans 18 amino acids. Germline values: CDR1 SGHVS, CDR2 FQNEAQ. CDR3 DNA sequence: TGTGCCAGCAGGGCCGGGACGGGGAAAAGCTCCTATAATTCACCCCTCCACTTT. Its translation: CASRAGTGKSSYNSPLHF. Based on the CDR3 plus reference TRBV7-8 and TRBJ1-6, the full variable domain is GAGVSQSPRYKVAKRGQDVALRCDPISGHVSLFWYQQALGQGPEFLTYFQNEAQLDKSGLPSDRFFAERPEGSVSTLKIQRTQQEDSAVYLCASRAGTGKSSYNSPLHFGNGTRLTVT.

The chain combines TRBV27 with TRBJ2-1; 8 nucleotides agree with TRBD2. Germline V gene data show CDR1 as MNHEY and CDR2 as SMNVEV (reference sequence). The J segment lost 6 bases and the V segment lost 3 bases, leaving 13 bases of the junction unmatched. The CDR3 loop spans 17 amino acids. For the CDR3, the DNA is TGTGCCAGCAGTTTTAGGGCGGGGGGCCTTTTACGCAATGAGCAGTTCTTC. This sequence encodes CASSFRAGGLLRNEQFF.

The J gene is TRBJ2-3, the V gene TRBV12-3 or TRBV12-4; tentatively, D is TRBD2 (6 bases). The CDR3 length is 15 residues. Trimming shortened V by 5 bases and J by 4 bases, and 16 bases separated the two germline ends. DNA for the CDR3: TGTGCCAGCAGTGGCTCACTAGCTTCTGCAGATACGCAGTATTTT. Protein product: CASSGSLASADTQYF.

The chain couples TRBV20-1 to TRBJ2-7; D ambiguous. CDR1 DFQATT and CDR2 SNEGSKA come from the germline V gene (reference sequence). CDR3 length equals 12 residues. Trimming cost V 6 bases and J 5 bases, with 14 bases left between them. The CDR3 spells CSANWAVNEQYF. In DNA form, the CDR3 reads TGCAGTGCCAACTGGGCGGTAAACGAGCAGTACTTC.

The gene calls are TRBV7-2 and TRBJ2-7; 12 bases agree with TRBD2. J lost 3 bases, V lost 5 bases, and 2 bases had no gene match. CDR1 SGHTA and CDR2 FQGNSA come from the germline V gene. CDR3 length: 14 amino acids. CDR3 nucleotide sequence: TGTGCCAGCAGCAAACTAGCGGGAGGCTACGAGCAGTACTTC. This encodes CASSKLAGGYEQYF.

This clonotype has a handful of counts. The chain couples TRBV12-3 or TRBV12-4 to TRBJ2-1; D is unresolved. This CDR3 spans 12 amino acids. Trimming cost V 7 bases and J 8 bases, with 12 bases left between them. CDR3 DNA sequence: TGTGCCAGCACTCCTGGGCCTGATGAGCAGTTCTTC. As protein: CASTPGPDEQFF.

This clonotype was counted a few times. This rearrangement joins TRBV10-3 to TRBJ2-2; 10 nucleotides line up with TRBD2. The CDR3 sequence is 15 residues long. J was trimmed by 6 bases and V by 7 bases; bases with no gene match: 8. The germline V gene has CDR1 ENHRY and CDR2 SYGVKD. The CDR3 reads CAIKSLAGVSGELFF. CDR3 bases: TGTGCCATCAAAAGTCTAGCGGGAGTGTCCGGGGAGCTGTTTTTT.

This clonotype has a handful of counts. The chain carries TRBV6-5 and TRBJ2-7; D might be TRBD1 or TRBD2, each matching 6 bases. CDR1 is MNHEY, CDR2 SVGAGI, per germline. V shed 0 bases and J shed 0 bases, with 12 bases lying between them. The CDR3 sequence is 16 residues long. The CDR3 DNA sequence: TGTGCCAGCAGTTACTCGACGGGGGCTACCTCCTACGAGCAGTACTTC. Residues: CASSYSTGATSYEQYF.